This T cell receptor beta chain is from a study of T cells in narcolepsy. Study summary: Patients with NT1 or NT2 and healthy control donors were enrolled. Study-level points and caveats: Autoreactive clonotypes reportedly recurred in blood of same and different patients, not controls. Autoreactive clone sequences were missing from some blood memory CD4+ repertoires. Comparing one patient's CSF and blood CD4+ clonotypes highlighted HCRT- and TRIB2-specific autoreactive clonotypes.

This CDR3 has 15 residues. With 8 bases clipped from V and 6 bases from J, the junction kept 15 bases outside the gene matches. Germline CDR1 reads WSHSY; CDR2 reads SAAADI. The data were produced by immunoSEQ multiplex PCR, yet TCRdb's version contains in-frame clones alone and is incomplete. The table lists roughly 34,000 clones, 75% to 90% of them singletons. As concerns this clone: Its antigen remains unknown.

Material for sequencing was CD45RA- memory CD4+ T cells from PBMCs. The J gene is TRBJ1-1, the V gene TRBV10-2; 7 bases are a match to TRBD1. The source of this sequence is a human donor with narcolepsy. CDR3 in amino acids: CASVSGTALGAEAFF. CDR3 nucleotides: TGCGCCAGCGTCTCCGGGACAGCGTTGGGAGCTGAAGCTTTCTTT.